The 25 T cell receptor beta chains listed next were all sequenced from one sample in a study of blood T cell repertoires in COVID-19. Only in-frame clones appear in the TCRdb table, and some are missing; sequencing was by immunoSEQ multiplex PCR. The sample includes approximately 270,000 clones, roughly 86% of them seen just once. The sequenced sample was PBMCs or T cells enriched from blood (not recorded which). All receptors derive from a woman aged 55-69 years who had recovered from COVID-19.

This rearrangement joins TRBV19 to TRBJ2-7, with 8 nucleotides matching TRBD1. V shed 6 bases and J 5 bases; nucleotides not matched to a gene: 12. This CDR3 region has 15 residues. Looked up from germline, CDR1 is LNHDA and CDR2 is SQIVND (reference sequence). This CDR3 reads CASRLTGAARNEQYF. CDR3 bases: TGTGCCAGTAGGTTGACAGGGGCTGCGAGGAACGAGCAGTACTTC.

There are a few counts of this clone. The chain joins TRBV9 to TRBJ1-3, with 7 bases matching TRBD1. The V gene's germline CDR1 is SGDLS and CDR2 YYNGEE. The ends lost 3 bases at V and 0 bases at J; junction bases unmatched: 9. The CDR3 is 17 residues long. This CDR3 reads CASSGAGQAFSGNTIYF. Written as DNA, the CDR3 is TGTGCCAGCAGCGGGGCTGGACAGGCTTTCTCTGGAAACACCATATATTTT.

As DNA, the CDR3 is TGCGCCAGCAGCACCGGTATGTACGAGCAGTACTTC. This encodes CASSTGMYEQYF. The rearrangement links TRBV5-1 to TRBJ2-7; D call uncertain. The CDR3 is 12 residues long. Germline V gives CDR1 SGHRS, CDR2 YFSETQ. V lost 4 bases and J lost 4, with 9 bases in between. Based on the CDR3 plus reference TRBV5-1 and TRBJ2-7, the full variable domain is KAGVTQTPRYLIKTRGQQVTLSCSPISGHRSVSWYQQTPGQGLQFLFEYFSETQRNKGNFPGRFSGRQFSNSRSEMNVSTLELGDSALYLCASSTGMYEQYFGPGTRLTVT.

V gene TRBV21-1 combines with J gene TRBJ2-7; the table calls TRBD1, which could not be checked here. TRBV21-1 counts as a pseudogene. The CDR3 runs 15 residues. In DNA form, the CDR3 reads TGTGCCAGCAGCCCGGGACAGGTTAACTCCTACGAGCAGTACTTC. Protein: CASSPGQVNSYEQYF.

The V call is TRBV10-3, the J call TRBJ2-1, with D possibly matching TRBD1 (6 bases). V lost 2 bases and J 6 bases, leaving 11 bases between the germline ends. The V gene's germline CDR1 is ENHRY and CDR2 SYGVKD. The CDR3 has 14 residues. CDR3 in amino acids: CAISEAAGANEQFF. CDR3 nucleotide sequence: TGTGCCATCAGTGAGGCCGCAGGGGCCAATGAGCAGTTCTTC.

The chain links TRBV3-1 (or the pseudogene TRBV3-2) to TRBJ1-1; TRBD1 matches at 7 bases. The CDR3 length is 15 residues. V lost 4 bases, J lost 0 bases, and 5 bases stayed unmatched. Germline CDR1 reads LGHDT; CDR2 reads YNNKEL (reference sequence). CDR3 nucleotides: TGTGCCAGCAGCCCAGGGGGGTATCTGAACACTGAAGCTTTCTTT. Its translation is CASSPGGYLNTEAFF.

In nucleotides, the CDR3 is TGTGCCAGCAGTGAGGATGATCGGCGGCAAGACAATGAAAAACTGTTTTTT. It yields the protein CASSEDDRRQDNEKLFF. The chain recombines TRBV6-1 with TRBJ1-4; D is ambiguous. Looked up from germline, CDR1 is MNHNS and CDR2 is SASEGT. This CDR3 comprises 17 residues. The germline V and J ends were trimmed by 3 bases and 5 bases, with 19 bases remaining between them.

The chain employs TRBV28 and TRBJ1-5; a weak D match, TRBD1 (6 bases). V was clipped by 7 bases and J by 6 bases, with 16 bases between them. Germline V gene data show CDR1 as MDHEN and CDR2 as SYDVKM. CDR3 size: 14 residues. The CDR3 DNA sequence: TGTGCCAGCAATCGTGGGACAAGAGGTCAGCCCCAGCATTTT. Its translation is CASNRGTRGQPQHF.

The chain combines TRBV7-6 with TRBJ1-1; D is undetermined. The CDR3 covers 13 residues. The V and J ends lost 2 bases and 8 bases respectively, with 12 bases between them. Germline CDR1 and CDR2: SGHVS and FNYEAQ. CDR3 DNA sequence: TGTGCCAGCAGCTTATCGCGGGCCACGGAAGCTTTCTTT. Translated, it gives CASSLSRATEAFF.

V is TRBV11-3 and J is TRBJ2-1; no clear D. CDR1 SGHNT and CDR2 YENEEA come from the germline V gene. This CDR3 comprises 14 residues. Deletions cut 0 bases from V and 1 base from J, with 4 bases between. CDR3 sequence reads: CASSLDNSYNEQFF. The CDR3, as DNA: TGTGCCAGCAGCTTAGACAATTCCTACAATGAGCAGTTCTTC.

The V and J genes are TRBV9 and TRBJ2-6; a possible D gene is TRBD2 (5 bases). The CDR3 spans 13 residues. In germline, CDR1 is SGDLS, CDR2 YYNGEE. V lost 5 bases and J 4 bases, leaving 7 bases between the germline ends. In nucleotides, the CDR3 is TGTGCCAGCAGGAGGGAGGGGGCCAACGTCCTGACTTTC. Translation: CASRREGANVLTF.

This chain joins TRBV5-1 and TRBJ1-1; D gene uncertain. Germline values: CDR1 SGHRS, CDR2 YFSETQ. V was pared by 1 base and J by 2 bases, with 18 bases between. This CDR3 region has 17 residues. This CDR3 reads CASSLTALPAFNTEAFF. DNA of the CDR3: TGCGCCAGCAGCTTGACAGCCCTACCCGCCTTTAACACTGAAGCTTTCTTT.

The chain recombines TRBV10-2 with TRBJ1-6; 7 bases fit TRBD1. There are 14 residues in the CDR3. The V gene end was trimmed by 2 bases and the J gene end by 9 bases; junction bases not matched to a gene: 4. Germline V gene lookup returns CDR1 WSHSY and CDR2 SAAADI. The CDR3 region is CASSEIQGFSPLHF. CDR3 DNA: TGCGCCAGCAGTGAGATACAGGGGTTTTCACCCCTCCACTTT.

This chain uses TRBV20-1 with TRBJ2-7; 10 positions agree with TRBD1. The CDR3 is made up of 13 amino acids. Per the germline V gene, CDR1 is DFQATT and CDR2 is SNEGSKA (reference sequence). Trimming took 3 bases from V and 2 from J; bases not matched to a gene: 1. The CDR3 DNA is TGCAGTGCTAGTGGACAGGGGGCCTACGAGCAGTACTTC. This translates into CSASGQGAYEQYF.

The rearrangement links TRBV12-5 to TRBJ2-1; 11 nucleotides line up with TRBD2. Germline V gives CDR1 LGHNT, CDR2 FRNRAP. With V trimmed by 5 bases and J by 9 bases, 6 bases remained unmatched. This CDR3 region has 14 residues. Here the CDR3 DNA reads TGTGCTAGTGGTGGGACTAGCGGAGCGAGTGAGCAGTTCTTC. Translated: CASGGTSGASEQFF.

The chain joins TRBV27 to TRBJ1-6; 9 bases are a match to TRBD1. J lost 5 bases, V lost 0 bases, and 5 bases had no gene match. The germline V gene encodes CDR1 MNHEY and CDR2 SMNVEV (reference sequence). The CDR3 is made up of 17 amino acids. The CDR3 loop is CASSLSSGTGNNSPLHF. The CDR3 DNA follows: TGTGCCAGCAGTTTATCGTCGGGGACAGGGAATAATTCACCCCTCCACTTT.

A single count supports this clone. The chain couples TRBV10-1 to TRBJ2-3, with unresolved D. Germline CDR1 is WNHNN and CDR2 is SYGVQD (reference sequence). The CDR3 totals 15 residues. Between the trimmed V and J ends, which lost 3 bases and 0 bases, there was a span of 10 bases. CDR3 region: CASSENTPSTDTQYF. The DNA for the CDR3 is TGCGCCAGCAGTGAAAACACCCCGAGCACAGATACGCAGTATTTT.

The rearrangement links TRBV10-3 to TRBJ2-3; D may be TRBD2 (7 bases). CDR3 length: 16 amino acids. The V gene lost 8 bases and the J gene lost 1 base, with 19 bases spanning the gap. Germline V gene lookup returns CDR1 ENHRY and CDR2 SYGVKD. CDR3 sequence reads: CAIRGGQSRGTDTQYF. The CDR3 nucleotides read TGTGCCATCCGCGGGGGACAATCCCGGGGCACAGATACGCAGTATTTT.

The chain uses TRBV24-1 and TRBJ1-1; D unresolved. This CDR3 is built from 11 residues. Germline V gene sequence: CDR1 KGHDR, CDR2 SFDVKD. V lost 9 bases, J lost 4 bases, and 8 bases lay in between. The CDR3: CATSGGTEAFF. For the CDR3, the DNA is TGTGCCACCTCTGGAGGCACTGAAGCTTTCTTT.

The chain joins TRBV30 to TRBJ1-2; tentatively, D is TRBD1 (5 bases). There are 12 residues in the CDR3. CDR1 and CDR2 (germline): GTSNPN, SVGIG (reference sequence). V was trimmed by 2 bases and J by 2 bases, leaving 6 bases between them. The CDR3 nucleotides read TGTGCCTGGAGTAAGGGGAACTATGGCTACACCTTC. It yields the protein CAWSKGNYGYTF.

In this sample, this clone turned up once. This sequence joins TRBV19 and TRBJ2-1; 13 nucleotides agree with TRBD2. The length of the CDR3 is 14 residues. Trimming took 7 bases from V and 7 from J; bases not matched to a gene: 4. Germline V lookup: CDR1 LNHDA, CDR2 SQIVND (reference sequence). The CDR3 protein is CASMGTSGNNEQFF. The CDR3 region has the DNA TGTGCCAGTATGGGGACTAGCGGGAATAATGAGCAGTTCTTC. The whole variable domain, remainder taken from reference TRBV19 and TRBJ2-1, is DGGITQSPKYLFRKEGQNVTLSCEQNLNHDAMYWYRQDPGQGLRLIYYSQIVNDFQKGDIAEGYSVSREKKESFPLTVTSAQKNPTAFYLCASMGTSGNNEQFFGPGTRLTVL.

The chain couples TRBV19 to TRBJ1-2; 9 bases map to TRBD1. Germline values: CDR1 LNHDA, CDR2 SQIVND (reference sequence). Trimming took 5 bases from V and 5 from J; bases not matched to a gene: 9. The CDR3 runs 15 residues. This chain's CDR3 is CASSATGQGGYGYTF. The CDR3 nucleotides are TGTGCCAGTAGTGCTACGGGACAGGGTGGTTATGGCTACACCTTC.

The J gene is TRBJ2-5, the V gene TRBV30; 7 nucleotides align to TRBD1. CDR1 and CDR2 (germline): GTSNPN, SVGIG (reference sequence). V lost 1 base to trimming and J lost 5 bases; unmatched junction nucleotides: 7. CDR3 length equals 14 residues. CDR3 amino acids: CAWSGQGRMETQYF. In DNA, the CDR3 is TGTGCCTGGAGTGGACAGGGACGAATGGAGACCCAGTACTTC.

The chain employs TRBV2 and TRBJ1-2, with D unresolved. Germline CDR1 is SNHLY and CDR2 is FYNNEI. The CDR3 is 14 residues long. V lost 8 bases and J 6 bases, leaving 19 bases between the germline ends. This chain's CDR3 is CASEWSGTVDGYTF. Here the CDR3 DNA reads TGTGCCAGCGAATGGTCAGGTACGGTTGATGGCTACACCTTC. Complete variable domain (other parts from reference TRBV2 and TRBJ1-2): EPEVTQTPSHQVTQMGQEVILRCVPISNHLYFYWYRQILGQKVEFLVSFYNNEISEKSEIFDDQFSVERPDGSNFTLKIRSTKLEDSAMYFCASEWSGTVDGYTFGSGTRLTVV.

This clone has only one observation. The rearrangement links TRBV24-1 to TRBJ2-2, with a tentative D call TRBD2 (5 bases). Trimming removed 4 bases at V and 7 bases at J, with 9 bases between. The CDR3 loop spans 13 amino acids. Per germline, CDR1 KGHDR and CDR2 SFDVKD. The CDR3 DNA reads TGTGCCACCAGTGAACCGGGGAGCGGGGAGCTGTTTTTT. Translating gives CATSEPGSGELFF.